The 22 T cell receptor beta chains given below trace back to one sample, sequenced in a study of cytomegalovirus exposure and HLA in healthy donors. With 60 Vbeta and 13 Jbeta primers, the PCR was carried out. TCRdb keeps only in-frame clones here, not all; method: immunoSEQ multiplex PCR. Counted here are about 110,000 clones, 78% occurring once; the ten biggest clones make up around 5.3%. The specimen sequenced was PBMCs. These TCRs come from a male donor in good health and CMV-seronegative.

This chain uses TRBV4-1 with TRBJ1-2; the D gene is possibly TRBD1 (5 bases). Between the trimmed V and J ends, which lost 0 bases and 4 bases, there was a span of 12 bases. This CDR3 is built from 15 residues. The germline V gene encodes CDR1 MGHRA and CDR2 YSYEKL. CDR3 in DNA: TGCGCCAGCAGCCAAGATTGGGGGGTAGGCTATGGCTACACCTTC. This gives the protein CASSQDWGVGYGYTF.

The V gene is TRBV25-1, the J gene TRBJ2-1; weak D call: TRBD2 (7 bases). Germline V gene lookup returns CDR1 MGHDK and CDR2 SYGVNS. This CDR3 has 12 amino acids. V gave up 5 bases and J gave up 13 bases, with 15 bases separating them. This CDR3 is CASSSEGGGQFF. DNA of the CDR3: TGTGCCAGCAGTTCCGAGGGGGGGGGTCAGTTCTTC.

This sequence joins TRBV5-6 and TRBJ2-3, with D possibly being TRBD2 (5 bases). In germline, CDR1 is SGHDT, CDR2 YYEEEE. This CDR3 has 14 amino acids. V lost 0 bases to trimming and J lost 2 bases, with 7 bases between them. CDR3 in amino acids: CASSLAGNTDTQYF. The CDR3 region has the DNA TGTGCCAGCAGCTTGGCGGGAAACACAGATACGCAGTATTTT.

This clone has only a few counts. At one boundary the junction diverges from the germline segment, which might be a read error. V and J are TRBV7-9 and TRBJ2-7; D is uncertain. Per the germline V gene, CDR1 is SEHNR and CDR2 is FQNEAQ (reference sequence). This CDR3 has 13 amino acids. This CDR3 is CSSSFPENYEQYF. CDR3 DNA sequence: TGTTCCAGCAGCTTCCCAGAAAACTACGAGCAGTACTTC. Variable domain in full (rest from reference TRBV7-9 and TRBJ2-7): DTGVSQNPRHKITKRGQNVTFRCDPISEHNRLYWYRQTLGQGPEFLTYFQNEAQLEKSRLLSDRFSAERPKGSFSTLEIQRTEQGDSAMYLCSSSFPENYEQYFGPGTRLTVT.

This chain joins TRBV4-1 and TRBJ2-4, with 13 nucleotides matching TRBD2. The CDR3 is 19 residues long. CDR1 is MGHRA and CDR2 is YSYEKL in the germline V gene. The trim removed 4 bases at V and 1 base at J, leaving 10 bases unmatched. CDR3 in amino acids: CASSPGPLAGGPAKNIQYF. The CDR3 DNA reads TGCGCCAGCAGCCCGGGGCCACTAGCGGGAGGGCCGGCCAAAAACATTCAGTACTTC.

This clone was counted between two and nine times. The V and J genes are TRBV19 and TRBJ2-7, with D possibly being TRBD2 (5 bases). V was trimmed by 3 bases and J by 7 bases, leaving 19 bases between them. The V gene's germline CDR1 is LNHDA and CDR2 SQIVND (reference sequence). The CDR3 consists of 15 residues. CDR3: CASSISGPSTGEQYF. The CDR3 region has the DNA TGTGCCAGTAGTATCTCCGGTCCCTCGACGGGGGAGCAGTACTTC.

V is TRBV7-9 and J is TRBJ2-6; D is possibly TRBD1 (5 bases). Trimming pared 6 bases from V and 2 bases from J, leaving 11 bases between. Germline V gene sequence: CDR1 SEHNR, CDR2 FQNEAQ (reference sequence). The CDR3 length is 15 residues. CDR3 residues: CASRKGVAGANVLTF. The CDR3 DNA is TGTGCCAGCAGGAAAGGGGTCGCTGGGGCCAACGTCCTGACTTTC.

This clone was observed once. The J gene is TRBJ2-5, the V gene TRBV11-3; D gene ambiguous. This CDR3 region has 12 residues. Trimming cost V 5 bases and J 2 bases, with 6 bases left between them. The germline V gene has CDR1 SGHNT and CDR2 YENEEA. The chain's CDR3 is CASSPPQETQYF. For the CDR3, the DNA is TGTGCCAGCAGCCCCCCGCAAGAGACCCAGTACTTC. Combining the CDR3 with reference TRBV11-3 and TRBJ2-5 gives the whole variable domain EAGVVQSPRYKIIEKKQPVAFWCNPISGHNTLYWYLQNLGQGPELLIRYENEEAVDDSQLPKDRFSAERLKGVDSTLKIQPAELGDSAVYLCASSPPQETQYFGPGTRLLVL.

The CDR3 DNA follows: TGCGCCAGCAGCCCTACAATACTAGCGGGCGACAATGAGCAGTTCTTC. It yields the protein CASSPTILAGDNEQFF. V is TRBV5-1 and J is TRBJ2-1, with 9 bases aligning to TRBD2. Germline V gives CDR1 SGHRS, CDR2 YFSETQ. This CDR3 spans 16 amino acids. J gave up 5 bases and V 4 bases, and 10 bases lay outside the gene matches. Full variable domain (outside the CDR3, taken from reference TRBV5-1 and TRBJ2-1): KAGVTQTPRYLIKTRGQQVTLSCSPISGHRSVSWYQQTPGQGLQFLFEYFSETQRNKGNFPGRFSGRQFSNSRSEMNVSTLELGDSALYLCASSPTILAGDNEQFFGPGTRLTVL.

The CDR3 coding sequence is TGTGCCAGCTCACCTCCGGGTCGACCAAAGAACACTGAAGCTTTCTTT. This translates into CASSPPGRPKNTEAFF. The V call is TRBV18, the J call TRBJ1-1; the D is unclear. The V end was cut by 3 bases, the J end by 1 base, with 15 bases between. There are 16 residues in the CDR3. Per the germline V gene, CDR1 is KGHSH and CDR2 is LQKENI.

As to this clone: At one end the junction does not follow the germline gene, possibly because of a read error. The J gene is TRBJ2-1, the V gene TRBV7-9; 10 nucleotides align to TRBD2. This CDR3 is built from 17 residues. Germline CDR1 reads SEHNR; CDR2 reads FQNEAQ (reference sequence). The CDR3 loop is CSSSLRSSGSFYNEQFF. The CDR3 nucleotides are TGTTCCAGCAGCTTAAGGTCTAGCGGGAGCTTCTACAATGAGCAGTTCTTC.

This clone appeared a few times. The V gene is TRBV7-3, the J gene TRBJ2-7, with D possibly TRBD2 on 6 matching bases. V was trimmed by 5 bases and J by 6 bases, leaving 17 bases between them. CDR3 length equals 14 residues. CDR1 is SGHTA, CDR2 FQGTGA, per germline. Here the CDR3 reads CASSPSLAGSEQYF. The CDR3 bases are TGTGCCAGCAGCCCATCACTAGCTGGGTCCGAGCAGTACTTC.

This chain links TRBV28 with TRBJ2-1; 10 bases line up with TRBD2. The CDR3 runs 18 residues. Germline CDR1 and CDR2: MDHEN and SYDVKM. V shed 5 bases, J shed 4 bases, and the junction held 14 bases outside the gene matches. For the CDR3, the DNA is TGTGCCAGCAGTCTCCACCTTCTAGCGGGAGTAGGTTACAATGAGCAGTTCTTC. It specifies CASSLHLLAGVGYNEQFF.

The chain uses TRBV2 and TRBJ2-5; D is perhaps TRBD1 (6 bases). Germline-derived CDR1 and CDR2 are SNHLY and FYNNEI. The CDR3 has 14 amino acids. V shed 2 bases and J shed 10 bases, with 17 bases lying between them. CDR3 loop: CASSESLSPGDQYF. DNA for the CDR3: TGTGCCAGCAGTGAAAGTCTATCCCCAGGGGACCAGTACTTC.

The V gene is TRBV7-3, the J gene TRBJ2-5; 11 bases line up with TRBD2. V was pared by 5 bases and J by 3 bases, with 5 bases of the junction left unmatched. CDR3 length: 15 residues. Germline V CDR1 and CDR2: SGHTA, FQGTGA. The CDR3 DNA follows: TGTGCCAGCAGCCCGCGACTAGCGGGAAAAGAGACCCAGTACTTC. Translating it yields CASSPRLAGKETQYF.

The V and J genes are TRBV18 and TRBJ1-1; 7 nucleotides agree with TRBD1. The V gene end was trimmed by 3 bases and the J gene end by 3 bases; junction bases not matched to a gene: 7. This CDR3 has 15 amino acids. Germline CDR1 is KGHSH and CDR2 is LQKENI. CDR3 DNA sequence: TGTGCCAGCTCACCCCAACAGGGGCGTTACACTGAAGCTTTCTTT. It specifies CASSPQQGRYTEAFF.

The chain is built from TRBV25-1 and TRBJ1-1; 7 bases match TRBD1. Looked up from germline, CDR1 is MGHDK and CDR2 is SYGVNS. The CDR3 is 17 residues long. With V trimmed by 4 bases and J by 1 base, 12 bases remained unmatched. In nucleotides, the CDR3 is TGTGCCAGCAGTGGAAGAGGGGGCCGCCGGCCGAACACTGAAGCTTTCTTT. It is translated as CASSGRGGRRPNTEAFF.

The genes are TRBV5-1 and TRBJ2-7; the match to TRBD2 covers 9 bases. J gave up 5 bases and V 6 bases, and 12 bases lay outside the gene matches. The CDR3 runs 15 residues. CDR1 and CDR2 (germline): SGHRS, YFSETQ. CDR3 sequence: CASTLQAGGAHEQYF. CDR3 nucleotide sequence: TGCGCCAGCACCCTCCAAGCGGGAGGTGCCCACGAGCAGTACTTC. Filled out from reference TRBV5-1 and TRBJ2-7, the complete variable domain reads KAGVTQTPRYLIKTRGQQVTLSCSPISGHRSVSWYQQTPGQGLQFLFEYFSETQRNKGNFPGRFSGRQFSNSRSEMNVSTLELGDSALYLCASTLQAGGAHEQYFGPGTRLTVT.

The chain is built from TRBV11-1 and TRBJ2-5; tentative D call: TRBD2 (6 bases). Trimming removed 5 bases from V and 4 bases from J, with 17 bases in between. CDR3 length equals 15 residues. Germline V gene data show CDR1 as SGHAT and CDR2 as FQDESV (reference sequence). CDR3 residues: CASSPRPTSTETQYF. The CDR3 DNA reads as TGTGCCAGCAGCCCCCGGCCGACTAGTACAGAGACCCAGTACTTC.

The chain uses TRBV18 and TRBJ2-5; the match to TRBD2 covers 13 bases. The germline V gene has CDR1 KGHSH and CDR2 LQKENI. Trimming at V came to 4 bases and at J to 1 base, leaving 3 bases not matched to a gene. The CDR3 has 16 residues. Here the CDR3 reads CASSRGTSGAQETQYF. Here the CDR3 DNA reads TGTGCCAGCTCACGGGGGACTAGCGGGGCCCAAGAGACCCAGTACTTC.

Remarks on this clone: One end of the junction varies from germline; a read error may be responsible. The chain combines TRBV10-3 with TRBJ2-1, with TRBD2 as a possible D gene (5 bases). CDR1 and CDR2 from the germline V gene are ENHRY and SYGVKD. This CDR3 is built from 11 residues. CDR3 coding DNA: TGTGCCATCAGTGACCAAGGACTTTGGGTCTTC. Amino acid sequence: CAISDQGLWVF.

The V gene is TRBV30, the J gene TRBJ1-5; tentative D call: TRBD1 (6 bases). The CDR3 sequence is 14 residues long. V shed 5 bases and J shed 0 bases, with 11 bases lying between them. Germline-derived CDR1 and CDR2 are GTSNPN and SVGIG (reference sequence). The CDR3 is CAWAWTDSNQPQHF. CDR3 coding DNA: TGTGCCTGGGCATGGACAGATAGCAATCAGCCCCAGCATTTT.